Listed below are T cell receptor beta chains from one sample, sequenced in a study of OX40 agonist ivuxolimab in advanced cancers. The method was immunoSEQ multiplex PCR; TCRdb's version includes in-frame clones alone and lacks a portion of them. Here the sample spans around 150,000 clones, roughly nine tenths being singletons. The material sequenced was CD4+ or CD8+ T cells sorted from blood, taken in a trial of the OX40 agonist ivuxolimab. The receptors were sampled from an adult with an advanced solid tumor such as melanoma, head and neck, liver or kidney cancer. The CDR3 runs from the conserved cysteine through the conserved F or W. Each record gives: clone size, J gene, CDR3 length, V gene, D gene, CDR3 DNA, CDR3 protein. A D gene is named only where the DNA matches it firmly. The size field is filled for only some rows; it gives once, few, many or a size class.

. TRBJ1-3 13 TRBV28 . TGTGCCAGCATCACCCTCTCTGGAAACACCATATATTTT CASITLSGNTIYF
. TRBJ1-3 17 TRBV7-8 . TGTGCCAGCAGCCCCCTCGGGGGGGGTAACTCTGGAAACACCATATATTTT CASSPLGGGNSGNTIYF
. TRBJ2-2 14 TRBV7-3 . TGTGCCAGCAGGATACAGGGTGGGACCGGGGAGCTGTTTTTT CASRIQGGTGELFF
. TRBJ2-7 15 TRBV5-3 . TGTGCCAGAAGCTTCCGGGTCCGAGCGCCCTACGAGCAGTACTTC CARSFRVRAPYEQYF
. TRBJ2-3 13 TRBV7-9 . TGTGCCAGCAGCCCAGGGGTCCCAGATACGCAGTATTTT CASSPGVPDTQYF
once TRBJ1-1 15 TRBV5-4 . TGTGCCAGCAGCTTGTACGACAGGAAAGACGCTGAAGCTTTCTTT CASSLYDRKDAEAFF
. TRBJ1-1 13 TRBV7-2 . TGTGCCAGCAGCTTAGGACAAAACACTGAAGCTTTCTTT CASSLGQNTEAFF
. TRBJ1-1 16 TRBV14 . TGTGCCAGCAGCCAAGAGGCGGGGACCCCCAAACCTGAAGCTTTCTTT CASSQEAGTPKPEAFF
. TRBJ2-3 16 TRBV19 TRBD1 TGTGCCAGTAGTCGGGGGACAGGGGGCCATTCGGATACGCAGTATTTT CASSRGTGGHSDTQYF
. TRBJ2-5 15 TRBV5-6 TRBD1 TGTGCCAGCAGCGCGAGGGACAGGGGGCTTGAGACCCAGTACTTC CASSARDRGLETQYF
. TRBJ1-1 15 TRBV11-1 . TGTGCCAGCAGCCTAGGGGTAGGGATGAACACTGAAGCTTTCTTT CASSLGVGMNTEAFF
. TRBJ1-1 14 TRBV30 . TGTGCCTGGAAGCCTCTAGGGGGGAGCACTGAAGCTTTCTTT CAWKPLGGSTEAFF
. TRBJ1-2 14 TRBV18 TRBD1 TGTGCCAGCTCACTTGGGGACAGTAACTATGGCTACACCTTC CASSLGDSNYGYTF
. TRBJ1-5 12 TRBV28 . TGTGCCACAGGGTCGCTCAATCAGCCCCAGCATTTT CATGSLNQPQHF
. TRBJ2-2 13 TRBV28 . TGTGCCAGCAGGTGGGGGGCTCCCGGGGAGCTGTTTTTT CASRWGAPGELFF
. TRBJ1-1 14 TRBV29-1 . TGCAGCGTCCCCGGGGGAGGCGCGAGGGGTGAAGCTTTCTTT CSVPGGGARGEAFF
. TRBJ2-2 16 TRBV19 TRBD2 TGTGCCAGTAGTTTCCTCGGGGAGGGAGTCACCGGGGAGCTGTTTTTT CASSFLGEGVTGELFF
. TRBJ2-3 16 TRBV28 TRBD1 TGTGCCAGCAGTTTAGGACAGGGCCAAATCACAGATACGCAGTATTTT CASSLGQGQITDTQYF
. TRBJ1-5 14 TRBV28 . TGTGCCAGCAGTTTACTGGGAGGGAATCAGCCCCAGCATTTT CASSLLGGNQPQHF
. TRBJ2-3 18 TRBV5-6 . TGTGCCAGCAGCTTGGTACCGGTCCGGAGAGACCTCACAGATACGCAGTATTTT CASSLVPVRRDLTDTQYF
. TRBJ2-3 19 TRBV7-3 TRBD1 TGTGCCAGCAGCTTTACCGGACAGGGGGGATTTTACGACACAGATACGCAGTATTTT CASSFTGQGGFYDTDTQYF
. TRBJ1-1 11 TRBV30 . TGTGCCTGGAGCCCCTCTAATGAAGCTTTCTTT CAWSPSNEAFF
. TRBJ2-3 14 TRBV21-1 . TGTGCCAGCAGCATACCGGGCCCCACAGATACGCAGTATTTT CASSIPGPTDTQYF
. TRBJ2-7 16 TRBV5-6 . TGTGCCAGCAGCTTGGAAATGACGATAAAAACTTACGAGCAGTACTTC CASSLEMTIKTYEQYF
. TRBJ1-1 17 TRBV7-3 . TGTGCCAGCAGCTTAAGAGGGGCCCCGAACTTAGGCACTGAAGCTTTCTTT CASSLRGAPNLGTEAFF
once TRBJ2-1 15 TRBV10-3 TRBD1 TGTGCCATCAGTGAGTCCCCGGGACAGGGGAATGAGCAGTTCTTC CAISESPGQGNEQFF
. TRBJ2-7 15 TRBV7-2 TRBD1 TGTGCCAGCAGACCGACCCGACAGGGGTCGTACGAGCAGTACTTC CASRPTRQGSYEQYF
. TRBJ2-1 14 TRBV18 . TGTGCCAGCTCACCAGTAGGGCCCCTCAATGAGCAGTTCTTC CASSPVGPLNEQFF
. TRBJ1-5 14 TRBV5-1 . TGCGCCAGCAGCCGGGAGGGGAAAAATCAGCCCCAGCATTTT CASSREGKNQPQHF
. TRBJ2-7 15 TRBV5-4 TRBD1 TGTGCCAGCCATCCCGGGACAGGGAGCTCCTACGAGCAGTACTTC CASHPGTGSSYEQYF
. TRBJ2-2 14 TRBV29-1 . TGCAGCGTTGTAGGACTCACAGACACCGGGGAGCTGTTTTTT CSVVGLTDTGELFF
. TRBJ1-4 15 TRBV2 TRBD1 TGTGCCAGCAGCGCGACAGGGTTACAGGGTGAAAAACTGTTTTTT CASSATGLQGEKLFF
. TRBJ1-1 14 TRBV28 . TGTGCCAGCAGTCGGGGCAGGGAGAACACTGAAGCTTTCTTT CASSRGRENTEAFF
. TRBJ1-6 15 TRBV15 . TGTGCCACCAGCGGGCCCCAGGGACGGATTTCACCCCTCCACTTT CATSGPQGRISPLHF
. TRBJ2-7 13 TRBV11-2 . TGTGCCAGCAGCCCCCAGGACGGTTACGAGCAGTACTTC CASSPQDGYEQYF
few TRBJ2-1 15 TRBV27 TRBD1 TGTGCCAGCAGTCTCTTAGGGGGCAGGGACAATGAGCAGTTCTTC CASSLLGGRDNEQFF
. TRBJ1-6 17 TRBV5-6 TRBD1 TGTGCCAGCAGCCGAGGTGCAGCGGGACAGTATAATTCACCCCTCCACTTT CASSRGAAGQYNSPLHF
. TRBJ2-2 13 TRBV10-2 . TGCGCCAGCAGCTACCAGGGGTGGGGGGAGCTGTTTTTT CASSYQGWGELFF
. TRBJ2-5 17 TRBV5-4 TRBD2 TGTGCCAGCAGCCCCTTAGCGGGAGCGTTCCGCCAAGAGACCCAGTACTTC CASSPLAGAFRQETQYF
. TRBJ1-1 14 TRBV25-1 . TGTGCCAGCAGTGCTTCGGGGTTGAACACTGAAGCTTTCTTT CASSASGLNTEAFF
. TRBJ1-1 15 TRBV5-1 . TGCGCCAGCAGCTCGGCGTCAGGGGCGGGCACTGAAGCTTTCTTT CASSSASGAGTEAFF
few TRBJ2-3 20 TRBV30 . TGTGCCTGGAGTGTAAGATCCGTGGCCGAACGGAGGGTCAGCACAGATACGCAGTATTTT CAWSVRSVAERRVSTDTQYF
. TRBJ2-5 16 TRBV7-2 . TGTGCCAGCAGACAAAACGCTGCCCTAGCCCAAGAGACCCAGTACTTC CASRQNAALAQETQYF